This entry lists 5 T cell receptor beta chains sequenced from one sample in a study of OX40 agonist ivuxolimab in advanced cancers. To prepare the library, the immunoSEQ multiplex PCR assay was applied. Sourced from immuneACCESS, this table was stored by TCRdb with only in-frame sequences that have V and J called. A share of the clones is absent; for the studies checked, an unresolved V gene accounts for under half, and the remainder has no known explanation. The sample table holds tens of thousands of clones, of which approximately 94% were seen once. The top ten clones comprise approximately 15% of the sample. Sequencing used CD4+ or CD8+ T cells sorted from blood, obtained in a trial of the OX40 agonist ivuxolimab. The source of these receptors is an adult with an advanced solid tumor such as melanoma, head and neck, liver or kidney cancer.

The chain combines TRBV6-6 with TRBJ2-7, with 9 positions matching TRBD2. The V gene's germline CDR1 is MNHNY and CDR2 SVGAGI (reference sequence). This CDR3 spans 14 amino acids. J was trimmed by 2 bases and V by 8 bases; bases with no gene match: 7. CDR3 in DNA: TGTGCCAGCCAAGTCTCTAGCGGGACCTACGAGCAGTACTTC. Translated, it gives CASQVSSGTYEQYF.

The chain links TRBV7-6 to TRBJ1-2; D not resolved. V was clipped by 1 base and J by 2 bases, with 11 bases between them. The V gene's germline CDR1 is SGHVS and CDR2 FNYEAQ. The length of the CDR3 is 15 residues. CDR3 sequence: CASSLEVSNNYGYTF. DNA of the CDR3: TGTGCCAGCAGCTTAGAGGTCTCTAACAACTATGGCTACACCTTC.

This chain uses TRBV4-3 with TRBJ2-7; no clear D. Germline V lookup: CDR1 LGHNA, CDR2 YSLEER. This CDR3 region has 15 residues. V was shortened by 4 bases and J by 2 bases, with 15 bases between the two germline ends. CDR3 DNA: TGCGCCAGCAGCCCTGACCGAACGTCCCCCTACGAGCAGTACTTC. Translating gives CASSPDRTSPYEQYF.

This chain joins TRBV5-8 and TRBJ1-2; 9 bases agree with TRBD1. Losses at the gene ends were 0 bases for V and 4 bases for J; bases not matched to a gene: 13. Germline CDR1 reads SGHTS; CDR2 reads YDEGEE. CDR3 length: 18 residues. CDR3 residues: CASSLEGTGLAGGYGYTF. In DNA form, the CDR3 reads TGTGCCAGCAGCTTGGAAGGGACAGGGCTCGCTGGGGGCTATGGCTACACCTTC.

The CDR3 DNA reads as TGTGCCAGCAGCCCGGGTGGAGGGAGGGAATGGAATGAGCAGTTCTTC. This codes for CASSPGGGREWNEQFF. This chain links TRBV5-8 with TRBJ2-1; TRBD2 agrees at 7 bases. The CDR3 runs to 16 residues. V dropped 4 bases and J dropped 7; count of bases not matched to a gene: 14. The germline CDR1 and CDR2 sequences are SGHTS and YDEGEE. Supplemented by reference TRBV5-8 and TRBJ2-1, the full variable domain reads EAGVTQSPTHLIKTRGQQATLRCSPISGHTSVYWYQQALGLGLQFLLWYDEGEERNRGNFPPRFSGRQFPNYSSELNVNALELEDSALYLCASSPGGGREWNEQFFGPGTRLTVL.